This TCR beta chain was recovered during a study of PD-1 blockade in classical Hodgkin lymphoma. Specified time point: newly diagnosed, previously untreated cHL patient sample. Magnetic negative selection purified CD4+ T cells from thawed PBMCs. The protocol was immunoSEQ multiplex PCR, while the TCRdb copy is restricted to in-frame clones and leaves out a portion. The sample consists of 15,000 to 20,000 clones, around 92% of them appearing once. In the case of this clone: The antigen remains undetermined.

Looked up from germline, CDR1 is MNHEY and CDR2 is SMNVEV (reference sequence). The CDR3 contains 18 residues. V gave up 3 bases and J gave up 3 bases; unmatched junction bases: 14. Study-wide results and caveats: Relapsed/refractory patients reportedly had the lowest baseline TCR diversity, below newly diagnosed patients, who were below healthy donors.

V usage is TRBV27 and J usage is TRBJ2-7, with 10 bases identical to TRBD2. The sample taken for sequencing was CD4+ T cells from blood. The receptor was isolated from a human donor with classical Hodgkin lymphoma. CDR3 DNA: TGTGCCAGCAGTTTGTGGTCCCGGACTAGCGGAGGAATCTACGAGCAGTACTTC. Its translation is CASSLWSRTSGGIYEQYF.